Following are 29 T cell receptor beta chains from one sample sequenced in a study of T cells in Graves' hyperthyroidism and ophthalmopathy. The investigators amplified TCR beta CDR3 regions from RNA transcripts. The primer set for the first-round RT-PCR of the TCR CDR3 was HTBI. TCRdb re-derived calls from the multiplex PCR reads in MiXCR, one entry per CDR3 protein. The profile covers hundreds of thousands of distinct CDR3 sequences, with approximately 14% appearing a single time and 14% taken by the ten largest. Material for sequencing was blood. These receptors were obtained from a woman aged 18-29 years with Graves' hyperthyroidism.

This clonotype was picked up many times. The chain has TRBV20-1 and TRBJ2-1; D is uncertain. Germline V gene data show CDR1 as DFQATT and CDR2 as SNEGSKA (reference sequence). V lost 5 bases and J 7 bases, leaving 9 bases between the germline ends. The CDR3 is made up of 11 amino acids. The CDR3 sequence is CSAARINEQFF. The CDR3 DNA follows: TGCAGTGCTGCGCGGATAAATGAGCAGTTCTTC.

Many counts were recorded for this clonotype. For the CDR3, the DNA is TGTGCCAGCAGCTCCCGGGACAGGGGGCTTGATAAAGAGACCCAGTACTTC. It encodes CASSSRDRGLDKETQYF. The V gene is TRBV11-1, the J gene TRBJ2-5; 12 bases are shared with TRBD1. Germline CDR1 reads SGHAT; CDR2 reads FQDESV (reference sequence). The V gene end was trimmed by 4 bases and the J gene end by 3 bases; junction bases not matched to a gene: 9. This CDR3 has 17 residues.

This chain connects TRBV13 to TRBJ2-3, with 15 positions matching TRBD2. Losses at the gene ends were 5 bases for V and 4 bases for J; bases not matched to a gene: 4. Germline lookup yields CDR1 PRHDT and CDR2 FYEKMQ (reference sequence). The CDR3 contains 16 residues. The CDR3 DNA reads TGTGCCAGCAGCCGGACTAGCGGGAGGGCCTCAGATACGCAGTATTTT. It codes for CASSRTSGRASDTQYF.

This clonotype was recorded many times. The chain employs TRBV29-1 and TRBJ1-1; 11 positions agree with TRBD1. V lost 3 bases, J lost 4 bases, and 10 bases stayed unmatched. Germline CDR1 reads SQVTM; CDR2 reads ANQGSEA. The CDR3 sequence is 16 residues long. DNA for the CDR3: TGCAGCGTTGATCCCCTGGGGACAGGGGGGCCCACTGAAGCTTTCTTT. This codes for CSVDPLGTGGPTEAFF.

This chain uses TRBV9 with TRBJ2-5; 11 positions match TRBD1. V trimming: 2 bases; J trimming: 4 bases; junction bases outside the gene matches: 4. This CDR3 region has 15 residues. CDR1 is SGDLS, CDR2 YYNGEE, per germline. Here the CDR3 reads CASSVDRGLGETQYF. The DNA of the CDR3 is TGTGCCAGCAGCGTGGACAGGGGGCTGGGAGAGACCCAGTACTTC. The whole variable domain, remainder taken from reference TRBV9 and TRBJ2-5, is DSGVTQTPKHLITATGQRVTLRCSPRSGDLSVYWYQQSLDQGLQFLIQYYNGEERAKGNILERFSAQQFPDLHSELNLSSLELGDSALYFCASSVDRGLGETQYFGPGTRLLVL.

The chain has TRBV6-5 and TRBJ2-7; D uncertain. This CDR3 is built from 14 residues. Trimming removed 0 bases from V and 4 bases from J, with 10 bases in between. CDR1 and CDR2 (germline): MNHEY, SVGAGI. In DNA, the CDR3 is TGTGCCAGCAGTTACTCGAAGAGTACGTACGAGCAGTACTTC. This codes for CASSYSKSTYEQYF.

The chain employs TRBV5-1 and TRBJ2-1; 13 positions agree with TRBD2. The germline CDR1 and CDR2 sequences are SGHRS and YFSETQ. With V trimmed by 2 bases and J by 5 bases, 7 bases remained unmatched. This CDR3 is 17 amino acids long. In nucleotides, the CDR3 is TGCGCCAGCAGCTTCACTAGCGGGAGGGCCGGGGACAATGAGCAGTTCTTC. It encodes CASSFTSGRAGDNEQFF.

This clonotype has a handful of counts. This chain connects TRBV9 to TRBJ1-2, with a tentative D call TRBD1 (5 bases). This CDR3 is 13 amino acids long. Germline V lookup: CDR1 SGDLS, CDR2 YYNGEE. The V gene lost 6 bases and the J gene lost 8 bases, with 17 bases spanning the gap. The CDR3 sequence: CASNRDSTRGYTF. CDR3 in DNA: TGTGCCAGCAACCGGGACTCCACTCGAGGCTACACCTTC.

This clonotype was detected ten times or more. The V call is TRBV5-4, the J call TRBJ1-2; 7 bases are a match to TRBD1. CDR1 and CDR2 (germline): SGHNT, YYREEE (reference sequence). V dropped 0 bases and J dropped 4; count of bases not matched to a gene: 6. The CDR3 is made up of 15 amino acids. CDR3 nucleotides: TGTGCCAGCAGCTTGGAGAGGGGGCGAGGCTATGGCTACACCTTC. This sequence encodes CASSLERGRGYGYTF.

In its sample, this clonotype was seen many times. V usage is TRBV11-2 and J usage is TRBJ2-7; TRBD2 agrees at 11 bases. The germline V gene has CDR1 SGHAT and CDR2 FQNNGV. Trimming took 3 bases from V and 5 from J; bases not matched to a gene: 3. The CDR3 loop spans 14 amino acids. The CDR3 loop is CASSFLAGGNEQYF. CDR3 DNA sequence: TGTGCCAGCAGCTTCCTAGCGGGGGGTAACGAGCAGTACTTC.

The chain couples TRBV5-8 to TRBJ2-7, with 7 bases that match TRBD1. The CDR3 length is 15 residues. The trim removed 4 bases at V and 3 bases at J, leaving 10 bases unmatched. Germline V gives CDR1 SGHTS, CDR2 YDEGEE. The CDR3 nucleotides are TGTGCCAGCAGCCCAGGGGGACAAGTAATCTACGAGCAGTACTTC. Encoded protein: CASSPGGQVIYEQYF.

The V gene is TRBV25-1, the J gene TRBJ2-7; 12 bases map to TRBD2. CDR1 MGHDK and CDR2 SYGVNS come from the germline V gene. The CDR3 extends over 15 amino acids. Trimming at V came to 3 bases and at J to 4 bases, leaving 4 bases not matched to a gene. CDR3 sequence (DNA): TGTGCCAGCAGTGACCCTAGCGGGAGGGATTACGAGCAGTACTTC. Translation: CASSDPSGRDYEQYF.

This clonotype occurred a few times. CDR3 residues: CASSDSVRGAIGNTIYF. CDR3 in DNA: TGTGCCAGCAGCGATTCCGTCCGGGGGGCAATTGGAAACACCATATATTTT. This chain links TRBV4-2 with TRBJ1-3; the D gene is possibly TRBD1 (6 bases). CDR1 and CDR2 (germline): LGHNA, YNFKEQ. The CDR3 length is 17 residues. V lost 5 bases and J lost 3, with 20 bases in between.

This clonotype was detected only a few times. The chain uses TRBV10-2 and TRBJ2-5, with D possibly being TRBD2 (6 bases). This CDR3 is built from 15 residues. The V and J ends lost 2 bases and 5 bases respectively, with 15 bases between them. Germline assignment: CDR1 WSHSY and CDR2 SAAADI. CDR3 coding DNA: TGCGCCAGCAGTGAGAGTGGGGGGACCGGCGAGACCCAGTACTTC. Encoded protein: CASSESGGTGETQYF.

This clonotype came up a few times. This rearrangement joins TRBV5-5 to TRBJ2-6; D gene uncertain. The CDR3 contains 13 residues. V was cut by 3 bases and J by 2 bases, with 3 bases left in between. The germline V gene has CDR1 SGHKS and CDR2 YYEKEE (reference sequence). The CDR3 region is CASSSPGANVLTF. CDR3 sequence (DNA): TGTGCCAGCAGCTCCCCTGGGGCCAACGTCCTGACTTTC.

The rearrangement uses TRBV6-5 and TRBJ2-1; no firm D call. The V gene lost 0 bases and the J gene lost 10 bases, with 10 bases spanning the gap. Per germline, CDR1 MNHEY and CDR2 SVGAGI. There are 13 residues in the CDR3. The CDR3 DNA is TGTGCCAGCAGTTACTCGGGCCTCAGAGAGCAGTTCTTC. Its protein is CASSYSGLREQFF.

This clonotype was recorded many times. The V call is TRBV15, the J call TRBJ1-6; 10 bases line up with TRBD1. Germline assignment: CDR1 LNHNV and CDR2 YYDKDF (reference sequence). The junction had 1 base not matched to a gene; V was cut back by 1 base and J by 10 bases. The CDR3 sequence is 14 residues long. The CDR3 protein is CATSRGTGGSPLHF. CDR3 DNA sequence: TGTGCCACCAGCAGAGGGACAGGGGGATCACCCCTCCACTTT.

On this clonotype itself: A read error may explain this, as a much larger clone is one base away. The chain has TRBV6-2 or TRBV6-3 and TRBJ1-2, with D perhaps TRBD1 (5 bases). Germline V gives CDR1 MNHEY, CDR2 SVGEGT. Trimming removed 9 bases from V and 6 bases from J, with 35 bases in between. The CDR3 contains 19 residues. CDR3 protein: CASYNEMGRFNTARDGYTF. The CDR3 nucleotides read TGTGCCAGTTACAATGAAATGGGGCGATTCAATACCGCCAGGGATGGCTACACCTTC.

V usage is TRBV20-1 and J usage is TRBJ2-5; possibly TRBD1 for D (5 bases). Germline CDR1 is DFQATT and CDR2 is SNEGSKA (reference sequence). This CDR3 has 12 amino acids. The V gene lost 3 bases and the J gene lost 5 bases, with 10 bases spanning the gap. The DNA of the CDR3 is TGCAGTGCTAGTAAGGGGATGGAGACCCAGTACTTC. Its translation: CSASKGMETQYF.

This clonotype was recorded at least ten times. This sequence joins TRBV11-2 and TRBJ2-5; TRBD1 agrees at 7 bases. This CDR3 has 15 residues. V gave up 4 bases and J gave up 1 base; unmatched junction bases: 6. From germline, CDR1 is SGHAT and CDR2 FQNNGV. CDR3 DNA: TGTGCCAGCAGCTCGGGACAGAAACTCCAAGAGACCCAGTACTTC. Its translation is CASSSGQKLQETQYF.

This clonotype came up a few times. This sequence joins TRBV20-1 and TRBJ2-3, with 14 bases aligning to TRBD2. V was pared by 3 bases and J by 6 bases, with 8 bases of the junction left unmatched. The CDR3 contains 16 residues. CDR1 and CDR2 from the germline V gene are DFQATT and SNEGSKA (reference sequence). The CDR3 protein is CSASFGLAGGVDTQYF. DNA for the CDR3: TGCAGTGCTAGCTTCGGACTAGCGGGGGGAGTTGATACGCAGTATTTT.

J is TRBJ2-1 and V is TRBV9; TRBD2 matches 8 bases. V was clipped by 0 bases and J by 7 bases; unmatched bases: 6. The V gene's germline CDR1 is SGDLS and CDR2 YYNGEE. The CDR3 has 15 amino acids. CDR3 loop: CASSVVGTSYNEQFF. Written as DNA, the CDR3 is TGTGCCAGCAGCGTAGTAGGGACTAGTTATAATGAGCAGTTCTTC.

As concerns this clonotype: A read error is possible here, since a much larger clone lies one base away. V is TRBV5-1 and J is TRBJ2-3, with 15 bases that match TRBD2. Trimming cost V 5 bases and J 3 bases; bases outside gene matches: 4. This CDR3 region has 16 residues. The V gene's germline CDR1 is SGHRS and CDR2 YFSETQ. This CDR3 reads CASSGLAGGPTDTQYF. As DNA, the CDR3 is TGCGCCAGCAGTGGACTAGCGGGAGGGCCAACAGATACGCAGTATTTT. The variable domain in full, with the rest retrieved from reference TRBV5-1 and TRBJ2-3, is KAGVTQTPRYLIKTRGQQVTLSCSPISGHRSVSWYQQTPGQGLQFLFEYFSETQRNKGNFPGRFSGRQFSNSRSEMNVSTLELGDSALYLCASSGLAGGPTDTQYFGPGTRLTVL.

This clonotype was seen a handful of times. The chain combines TRBV18 with TRBJ2-1, with unresolved D. Per the germline V gene, CDR1 is KGHSH and CDR2 is LQKENI. This CDR3 is built from 15 residues. Trimming pared 3 bases from V and 5 bases from J, leaving 14 bases between. CDR3 region: CASSPEDVRDNEQFF. The CDR3 DNA reads as TGTGCCAGCTCACCGGAAGACGTTCGTGACAATGAGCAGTTCTTC. Together with reference TRBV18 and TRBJ2-1, the CDR3 gives the full variable domain: NAGVMQNPRHLVRRRGQEARLRCSPMKGHSHVYWYRQLPEEGLKFMVYLQKENIIDESGMPKERFSAEFPKEGPSILRIQQVVRGDSAAYFCASSPEDVRDNEQFFGPGTRLTVL.

The V call is TRBV29-1, the J call TRBJ1-1; TRBD1 matches at 7 bases. This CDR3 region has 13 residues. The germline V gene encodes CDR1 SQVTM and CDR2 ANQGSEA. Unmatched junction bases numbered 8, after V lost 8 bases and J lost 2 bases. Here the CDR3 DNA reads TGCAGCTCTCTTAGGGACAGCAACACTGAAGCTTTCTTT. It translates to CSSLRDSNTEAFF.

This clonotype was recorded at least ten times. The rearrangement joins TRBV27 to TRBJ2-7, with 13 bases fitting TRBD2. V was clipped by 6 bases and J by 5 bases; unmatched bases: 13. Germline assignment: CDR1 MNHEY and CDR2 SMNVEV (reference sequence). This CDR3 spans 17 amino acids. The CDR3 DNA reads TGTGCCAGCAGCCGTACTAGCGGGAGGGCGGGAATGCACGAGCAGTACTTC. It yields the protein CASSRTSGRAGMHEQYF.

This clonotype has just a few counts. V and J are TRBV20-1 and TRBJ2-2, with 8 bases lining up with TRBD2. Germline assignment: CDR1 DFQATT and CDR2 SNEGSKA (reference sequence). The J segment lost 4 bases and the V segment lost 5 bases, leaving 3 bases of the junction unmatched. The CDR3 is made up of 13 amino acids. CDR3 nucleotide sequence: TGCAGTGCTCAACTAGCGGCCACCGGGGAGCTGTTTTTT. Translating gives CSAQLAATGELFF.

This clonotype was seen many times. V is TRBV6-5 and J is TRBJ1-4, with a tentative D call TRBD1 (6 bases). The germline V gene encodes CDR1 MNHEY and CDR2 SVGAGI. The length of the CDR3 is 16 residues. Trimming left V 0 bases short and J 2 bases short, with 10 bases between. This chain's CDR3 is CASSYSRGITNEKLFF. The CDR3 DNA reads TGTGCCAGCAGTTACTCGAGGGGGATTACTAATGAAAAACTGTTTTTT.

DNA for the CDR3: TGTGCCAGCAGCTTCCAAGAGGCGCGGCAAGAGACCCAGTACTTC. Translation gives CASSFQEARQETQYF. V gene TRBV7-8 combines with J gene TRBJ2-5; D call uncertain. This CDR3 region has 15 residues. V lost 3 bases and J lost 2, with 13 bases in between. Germline CDR1 is SGHVS and CDR2 is FQNEAQ.